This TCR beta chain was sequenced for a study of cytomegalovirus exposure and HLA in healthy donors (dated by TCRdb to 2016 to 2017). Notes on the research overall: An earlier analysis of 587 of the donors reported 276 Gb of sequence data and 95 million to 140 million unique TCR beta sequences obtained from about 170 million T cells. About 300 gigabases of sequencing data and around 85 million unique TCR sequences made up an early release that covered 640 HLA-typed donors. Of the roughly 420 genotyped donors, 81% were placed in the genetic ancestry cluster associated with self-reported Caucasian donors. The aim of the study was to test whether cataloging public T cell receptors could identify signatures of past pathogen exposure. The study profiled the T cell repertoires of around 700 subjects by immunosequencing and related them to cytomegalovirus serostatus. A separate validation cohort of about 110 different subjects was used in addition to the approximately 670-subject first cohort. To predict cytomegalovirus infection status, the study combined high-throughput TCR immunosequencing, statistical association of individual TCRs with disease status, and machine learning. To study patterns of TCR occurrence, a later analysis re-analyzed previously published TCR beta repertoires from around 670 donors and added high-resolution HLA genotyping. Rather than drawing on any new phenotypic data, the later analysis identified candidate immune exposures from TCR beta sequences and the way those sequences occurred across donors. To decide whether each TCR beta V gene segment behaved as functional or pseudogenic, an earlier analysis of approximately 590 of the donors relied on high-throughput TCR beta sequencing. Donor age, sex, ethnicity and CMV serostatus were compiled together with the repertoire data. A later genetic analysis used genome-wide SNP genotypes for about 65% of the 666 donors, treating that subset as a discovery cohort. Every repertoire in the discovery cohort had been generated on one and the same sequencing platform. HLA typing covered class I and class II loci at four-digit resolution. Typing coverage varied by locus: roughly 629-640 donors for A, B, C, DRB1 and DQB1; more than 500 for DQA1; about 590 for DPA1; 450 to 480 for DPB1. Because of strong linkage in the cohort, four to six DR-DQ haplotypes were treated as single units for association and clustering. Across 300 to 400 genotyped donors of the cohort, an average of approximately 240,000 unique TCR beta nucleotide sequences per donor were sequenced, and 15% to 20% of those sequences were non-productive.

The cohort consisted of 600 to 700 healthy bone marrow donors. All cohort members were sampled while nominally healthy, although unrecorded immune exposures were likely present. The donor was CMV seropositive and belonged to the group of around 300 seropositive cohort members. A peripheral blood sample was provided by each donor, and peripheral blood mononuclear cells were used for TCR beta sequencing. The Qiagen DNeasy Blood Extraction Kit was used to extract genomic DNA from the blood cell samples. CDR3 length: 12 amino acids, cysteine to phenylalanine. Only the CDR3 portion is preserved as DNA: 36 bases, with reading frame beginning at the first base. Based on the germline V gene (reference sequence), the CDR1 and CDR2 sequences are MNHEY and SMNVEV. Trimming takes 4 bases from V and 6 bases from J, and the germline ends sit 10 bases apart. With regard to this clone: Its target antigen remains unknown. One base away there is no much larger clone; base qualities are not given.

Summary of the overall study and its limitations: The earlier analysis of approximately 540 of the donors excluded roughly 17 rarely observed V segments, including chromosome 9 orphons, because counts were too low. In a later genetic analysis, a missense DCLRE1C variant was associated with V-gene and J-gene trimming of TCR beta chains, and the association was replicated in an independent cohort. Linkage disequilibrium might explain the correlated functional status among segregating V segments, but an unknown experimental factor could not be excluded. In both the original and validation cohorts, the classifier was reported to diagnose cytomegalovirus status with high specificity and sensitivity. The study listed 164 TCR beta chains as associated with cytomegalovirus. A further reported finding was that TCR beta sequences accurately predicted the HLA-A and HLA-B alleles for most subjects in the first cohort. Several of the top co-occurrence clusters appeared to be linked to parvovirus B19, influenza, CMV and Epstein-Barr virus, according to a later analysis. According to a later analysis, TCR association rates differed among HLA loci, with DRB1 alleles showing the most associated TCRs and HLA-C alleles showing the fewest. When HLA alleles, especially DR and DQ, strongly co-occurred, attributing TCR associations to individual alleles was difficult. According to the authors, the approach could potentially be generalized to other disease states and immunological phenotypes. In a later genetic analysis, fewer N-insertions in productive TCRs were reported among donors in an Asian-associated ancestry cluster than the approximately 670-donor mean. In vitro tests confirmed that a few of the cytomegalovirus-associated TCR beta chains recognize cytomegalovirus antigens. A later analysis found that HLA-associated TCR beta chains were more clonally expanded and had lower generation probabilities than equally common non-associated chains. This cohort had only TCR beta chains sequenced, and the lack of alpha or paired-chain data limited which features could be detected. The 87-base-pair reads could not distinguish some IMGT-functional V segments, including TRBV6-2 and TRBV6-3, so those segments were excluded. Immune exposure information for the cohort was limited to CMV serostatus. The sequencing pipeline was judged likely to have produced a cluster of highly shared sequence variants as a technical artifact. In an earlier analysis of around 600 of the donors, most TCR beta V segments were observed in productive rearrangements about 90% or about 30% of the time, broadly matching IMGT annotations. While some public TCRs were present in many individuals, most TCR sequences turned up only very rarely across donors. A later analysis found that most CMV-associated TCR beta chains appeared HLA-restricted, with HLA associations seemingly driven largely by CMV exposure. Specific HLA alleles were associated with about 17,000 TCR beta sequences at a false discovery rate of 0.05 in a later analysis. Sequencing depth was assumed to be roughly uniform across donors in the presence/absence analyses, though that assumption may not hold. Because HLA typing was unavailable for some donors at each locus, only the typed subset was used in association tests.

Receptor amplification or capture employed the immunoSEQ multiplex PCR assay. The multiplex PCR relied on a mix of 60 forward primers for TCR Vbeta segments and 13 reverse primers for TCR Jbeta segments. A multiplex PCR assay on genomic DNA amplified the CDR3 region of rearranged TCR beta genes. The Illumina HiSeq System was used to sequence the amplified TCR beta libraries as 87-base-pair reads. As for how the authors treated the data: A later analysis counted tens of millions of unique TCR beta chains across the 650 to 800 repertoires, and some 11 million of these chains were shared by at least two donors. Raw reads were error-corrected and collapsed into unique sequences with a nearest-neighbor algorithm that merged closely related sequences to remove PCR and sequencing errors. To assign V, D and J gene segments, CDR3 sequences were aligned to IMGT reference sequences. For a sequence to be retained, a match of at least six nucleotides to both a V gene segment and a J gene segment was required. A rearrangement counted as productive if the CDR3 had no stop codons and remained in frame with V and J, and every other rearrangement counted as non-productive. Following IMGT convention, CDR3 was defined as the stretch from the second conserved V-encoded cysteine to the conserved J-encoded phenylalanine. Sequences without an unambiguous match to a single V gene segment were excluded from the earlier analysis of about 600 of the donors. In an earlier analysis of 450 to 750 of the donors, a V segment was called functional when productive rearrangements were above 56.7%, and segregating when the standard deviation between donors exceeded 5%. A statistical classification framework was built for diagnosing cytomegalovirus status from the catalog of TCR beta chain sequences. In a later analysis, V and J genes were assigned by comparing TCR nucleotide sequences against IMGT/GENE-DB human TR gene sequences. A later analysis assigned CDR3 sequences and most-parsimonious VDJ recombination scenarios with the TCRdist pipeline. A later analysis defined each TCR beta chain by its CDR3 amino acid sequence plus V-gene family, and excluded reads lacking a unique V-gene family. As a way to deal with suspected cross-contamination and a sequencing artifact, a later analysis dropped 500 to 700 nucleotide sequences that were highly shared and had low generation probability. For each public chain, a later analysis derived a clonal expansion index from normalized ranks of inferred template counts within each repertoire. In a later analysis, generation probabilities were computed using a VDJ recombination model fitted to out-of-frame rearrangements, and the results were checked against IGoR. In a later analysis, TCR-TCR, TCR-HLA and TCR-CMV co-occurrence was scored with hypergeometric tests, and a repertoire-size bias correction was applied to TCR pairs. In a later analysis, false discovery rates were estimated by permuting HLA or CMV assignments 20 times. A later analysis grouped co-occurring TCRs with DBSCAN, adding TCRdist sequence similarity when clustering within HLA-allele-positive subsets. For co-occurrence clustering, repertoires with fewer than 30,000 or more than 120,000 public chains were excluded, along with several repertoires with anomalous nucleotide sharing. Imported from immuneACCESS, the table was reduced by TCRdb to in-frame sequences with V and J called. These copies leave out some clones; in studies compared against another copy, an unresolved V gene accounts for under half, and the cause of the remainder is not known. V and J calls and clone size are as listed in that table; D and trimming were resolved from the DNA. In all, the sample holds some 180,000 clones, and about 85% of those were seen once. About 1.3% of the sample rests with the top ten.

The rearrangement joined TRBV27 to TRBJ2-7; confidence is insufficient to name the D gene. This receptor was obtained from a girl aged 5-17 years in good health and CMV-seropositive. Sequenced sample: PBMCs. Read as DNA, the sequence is TGTGCCAGCAGTTCAAATAGACTCGAGCAGTACTTC. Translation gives CASSSNRLEQYF.